This T cell receptor (beta chain) is drawn from a study of somatic mutations in cytotoxic T cells in rheumatoid arthritis. At the level of the study: Once the diagnosis had been made, follow-up samples were gathered while patients were receiving immunosuppressive therapy such as methotrexate, hydroxychloroquine and sulfasalazine.

Using positive magnetic bead selection on an AutoMACS, CD4+ and CD8+ cells were isolated, after which their purity was checked by flow cytometry. Germline lookup yields CDR1 SEHNR and CDR2 FQNEAQ (reference sequence). This CDR3 has 13 amino acids. Trimming took off 7 bases at V and 4 bases at J, with 8 bases between the two ends. The protocol was immunoSEQ multiplex PCR, while the TCRdb copy is restricted to in-frame clones and leaves out a portion. The table shows under 5,000 clones, with approximately 78% occurring only once. With respect to this clone: Its matching antigen is unknown.

Study results and caveats: Between rheumatoid arthritis patients and age-matched healthy controls, CD8+ T-cell clonality showed no significant difference. There were about an eighth of the roughly 65 patients in whom the largest CD8+ clone exceeded 20% of CD8+ cells.

The sequenced sample was CD8+ T cells sorted from blood, obtained at a follow-up visit. This receptor was identified in a man between 40 and 49 years old with rheumatoid arthritis. The chain has TRBV7-9 and TRBJ2-6; no reliable D call. CDR3 coding DNA: TGTGCCAGCACTCCGGCAGGGGCCAACGTCCTGACTTTC. It codes for CASTPAGANVLTF. Full variable domain (remainder filled in from reference TRBV7-9 and TRBJ2-6): DTGVSQNPRHKITKRGQNVTFRCDPISEHNRLYWYRQTLGQGPEFLTYFQNEAQLEKSRLLSDRFSAERPKGSFSTLEIQRTEQGDSAMYLCASTPAGANVLTFGAGSRLTVL.